The present T cell receptor (beta chain) was sequenced within a study of beta chain features in type 1 diabetes. Study in general: Examined across all samples were about 99,000,000 sorted cells.

The CDR3 totals 15 residues. Trimming pared 3 bases from V and 0 bases from J, leaving 9 bases between. Germline V gene lookup returns CDR1 SGHRS and CDR2 YFSETQ. Since all of the isolated RNA was reverse transcribed, expressed TCRB transcripts were what got sequenced. TCRdb keeps only in-frame clones here, not all; method: immunoSEQ multiplex PCR. The sample contains more than 200,000 clones, roughly 17% of which appear only once. One heparinised blood draw, averaging roughly 120 mL, came from each donor. Central memory, naive, regulatory and stem cell-like memory CD4+ cells were sorted by CD45RO/CCR7/CD25/CD127/CD95/CD27. Remarks on this clone: Its antigen is currently unknown.

Whole-study findings and limits: The influence of HLA type on TCRB rearrangement stayed undetermined. Among patients with Type 1 diabetes, TCRB CDR3s were moderately but significantly shorter in every one of the four CD4+ subsets.

The rearrangement joins TRBV5-1 to TRBJ2-2, with a weak D call TRBD1 (5 bases). Sequenced input: naive CD4+ T cells from blood. The sequence came from a man aged 30 to 39 with type 1 diabetes. As DNA, the CDR3 is TGCGCCAGCAGCTCCCAGACAGCGAACACCGGGGAGCTGTTTTTT. Translation: CASSSQTANTGELFF.